A few counts support the clone carrying this TCR beta chain. The antigen is undetermined. The sample belongs to a study of cytomegalovirus exposure and HLA in healthy donors. Study-wide background: From donors who were HLA-typed, an early data release held 81 million or so unique TCRs. Findings of the study overall: Links to common viral pathogens appeared, in a later analysis, for several of the most significant clusters. Of the V segments, some could not be distinguished, including TRBV6-2 and TRBV6-3, and were excluded.

The CDR3 has 13 amino acids. Germline V CDR1 and CDR2: SGHTA, FQGNSA. V was shortened by 2 bases and J by 0 bases, with 2 bases between the two germline ends. 13 Jbeta primers and 60 Vbeta primers were used for the PCR. In the authors' workflow: It was a later analysis that counted about 80 million unique TCR beta chains, of which about 10 million were shared. The table came from immunoSEQ multiplex PCR; TCRdb's copy has only in-frame clones and leaves some out. Clone size and the V and J calls come from that table; the DNA yielded D and trimming. The data contain 180,000 or so clones, roughly 79% of them singletons.

The chain recombines TRBV7-2 with TRBJ1-5; D remains ambiguous. This sequence originates from a woman under 40 in good health and CMV-seropositive. The specimen sequenced was PBMCs. In DNA, the CDR3 is TGTGCCAGCAGCTTACATAGCAATCAGCCCCAGCATTTT. The encoded protein is CASSLHSNQPQHF. Full variable domain (outside the CDR3, taken from reference TRBV7-2 and TRBJ1-5): GAGVSQSPSNKVTEKGKDVELRCDPISGHTALYWYRQSLGQGLEFLIYFQGNSAPDKSGLPSDRFSAERTGGSVSTLTIQRTQQEDSAVYLCASSLHSNQPQHFGDGTRLSIL.